This T cell receptor beta chain was profiled in a study of blood T cell repertoires in COVID-19. Looking at the study overall: Spain, Italy and the United States supplied samples that represented acute and convalescent COVID-19. The cDNA or gDNA used as material had been derived from T cells, B-cell-depleted T cells, or PBMCs.

V gave up 2 bases and J gave up 4 bases, with 9 bases separating them. This CDR3 is 13 amino acids long. Per the germline V gene, CDR1 is KGHSH and CDR2 is LQKENI. As originally analysed: Amplified reference gene primers provided the basis for estimating nucleated cell counts. Data came from immunoSEQ multiplex PCR; TCRdb stores just in-frame clones and leaves some out. That table gives V, J and clone size, and the DNA gave D and trimming. The sample has about 250,000 clones, approximately 85% seen once. This receptor was obtained from a man aged 50-60 years with active or convalescent COVID-19. The chain joins TRBV18 to TRBJ2-7; D may be TRBD1 (5 bases). Sequenced material: peripheral blood. DNA of the CDR3: TGTGCCAGCTCACCAAGTAGACAGTACGAGCAGTACTTC. As protein: CASSPSRQYEQYF.